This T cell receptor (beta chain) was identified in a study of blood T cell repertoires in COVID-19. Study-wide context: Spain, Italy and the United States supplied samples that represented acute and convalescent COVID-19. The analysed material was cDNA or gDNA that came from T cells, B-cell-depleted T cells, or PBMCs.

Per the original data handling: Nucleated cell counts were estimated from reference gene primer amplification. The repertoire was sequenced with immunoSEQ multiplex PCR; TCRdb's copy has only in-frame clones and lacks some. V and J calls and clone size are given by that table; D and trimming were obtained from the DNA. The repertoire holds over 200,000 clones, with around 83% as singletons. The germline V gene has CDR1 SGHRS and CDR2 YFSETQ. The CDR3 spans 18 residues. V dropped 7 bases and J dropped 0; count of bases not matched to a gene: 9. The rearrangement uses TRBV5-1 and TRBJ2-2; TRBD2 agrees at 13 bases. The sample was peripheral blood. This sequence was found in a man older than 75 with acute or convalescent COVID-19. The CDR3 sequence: CASGKGTSGVTNTGELFF. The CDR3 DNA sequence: TGCGCCAGCGGGAAAGGGACTAGCGGGGTAACGAACACCGGGGAGCTGTTTTTT.